A single sample gave rise to the 5 T cell receptor beta chains below, sequenced in a study of T cell responses to AZD1222 COVID-19 vaccine. Sequenced by immunoSEQ multiplex PCR; TCRdb stores in-frame clones only, minus some. The sample includes about 180,000 clones, 90% of them seen just once. Sequencing was performed on peripheral blood, taken 28 days after the second dose of the MenACWY control vaccine. All receptors come from an adult who received the MenACWY meningococcal vaccine as a control.

The DNA for the CDR3 is TGTGCCAGCTCAAGACTAGCGGGAGGGCCGGCGATGGGGGAGCAGTACTTC. It specifies CASSRLAGGPAMGEQYF. This rearrangement joins TRBV18 to TRBJ2-7; 14 bases agree with TRBD2. The CDR3 covers 17 residues. Germline-derived CDR1 and CDR2 are KGHSH and LQKENI. V shed 5 bases, J shed 7 bases, and the junction held 13 bases outside the gene matches.

The chain recombines TRBV12-1 with TRBJ2-1. TRBV12-1 is given as a pseudogene. The CDR3 is 13 residues long. CDR3 sequence (DNA): TGTGCCAGCAGCTCAAGGGCTTACAATGAGCAGTTCTTC. The encoded protein is CASSSRAYNEQFF.

This chain uses TRBV28 with TRBJ1-1; D unresolved. Germline V gene sequence: CDR1 MDHEN, CDR2 SYDVKM. The CDR3 is made up of 11 amino acids. Trimming pared 7 bases from V and 2 bases from J, leaving 5 bases between. CDR3 in DNA: TGTGCCAGCACCTTCAACACTGAAGCTTTCTTT. Translation: CASTFNTEAFF.

This chain joins TRBV6-5 and TRBJ2-7, with D perhaps matching TRBD1 (5 bases). Germline CDR1 MNHEY, CDR2 SVGAGI. There are 13 residues in the CDR3. Trimming left V 3 bases short and J 3 bases short, with 9 bases between. The CDR3 nucleotides are TGTGCCAGCAGTTATCGCCAGGGCTACGAGCAGTACTTC. Its translation: CASSYRQGYEQYF.

This rearrangement joins TRBV5-6 to TRBJ1-5, with D perhaps TRBD1 (5 bases). V was cut by 3 bases and J by 4 bases, with 14 bases left in between. CDR3 length: 15 residues. Germline values: CDR1 SGHDT, CDR2 YYEEEE. The CDR3 DNA reads TGTGCCAGCAGCTCGATGGGACGGTTGAATCAGCCCCAGCATTTT. This gives the protein CASSSMGRLNQPQHF.